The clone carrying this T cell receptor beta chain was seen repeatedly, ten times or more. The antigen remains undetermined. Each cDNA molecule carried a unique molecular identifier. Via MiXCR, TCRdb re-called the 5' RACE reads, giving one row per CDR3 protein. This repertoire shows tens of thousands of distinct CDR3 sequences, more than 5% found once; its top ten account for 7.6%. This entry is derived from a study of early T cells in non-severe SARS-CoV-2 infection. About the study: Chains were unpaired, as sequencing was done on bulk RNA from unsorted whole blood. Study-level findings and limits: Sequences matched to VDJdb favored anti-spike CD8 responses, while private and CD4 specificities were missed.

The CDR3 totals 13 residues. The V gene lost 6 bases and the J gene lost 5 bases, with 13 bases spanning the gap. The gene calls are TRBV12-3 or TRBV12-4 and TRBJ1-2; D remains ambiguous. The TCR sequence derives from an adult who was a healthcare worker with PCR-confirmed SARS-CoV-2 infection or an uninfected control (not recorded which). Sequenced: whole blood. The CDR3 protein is CASSPVRSYGYTF. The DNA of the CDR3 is TGTGCCAGCAGCCCGGTTAGGTCATATGGCTACACCTTC.